Presented here are 20 T cell receptor beta chains from one specimen sequenced in a study of T cells expressing NK-cell markers. Following a re-call of the 5' RACE reads, TCRdb has one entry per CDR3 protein and lacks DNA. Its table lists almost 450,000 distinct CDR3 sequences. The specimen was blood T cells: a sorted CD56 or NKG2C T cell subset, CD4+ or CD8+ T cells, or bulk PBMC T cells (not recorded which). Receptors were obtained from a woman aged 18 to 75 in good health.

CDR3 loop: CASSGTSETYEQYF. V is TRBV28 and J is TRBJ2-7; TCRdb picks TRBD2, but there is no DNA to check that call. The CDR3 covers 14 residues. Looked up from germline, CDR1 is MDHEN and CDR2 is SYDVKM. The variable domain in full, completed from reference TRBV28 and TRBJ2-7, reads DVKVTQSSRYLVKRTGEKVFLECVQDMDHENMFWYRQDPGLGLRLIYFSYDVKMKEKGDIPEGYSVSREKKERFSLILESASTNQTSMYLCASSGTSETYEQYFGPGTRLTVT.

The chain couples TRBV12-3 or TRBV12-4 to TRBJ2-3; TCRdb designates TRBD1, a call that cannot be tested without DNA. The CDR3 runs 15 residues. The CDR3 reads CASSPQGILTDTQYF.

The rearrangement links TRBV7-9 to TRBJ2-4. This CDR3 comprises 12 residues. Germline assignment: CDR1 SEHNR and CDR2 FQNEAQ (reference sequence). The CDR3 sequence: CASSNGENIQYF.

The chain uses TRBV7-3 and TRBJ2-2. Germline CDR1 SGHTA, CDR2 FQGTGA. The CDR3 spans 12 residues. CDR3 residues: CASSPHRGELFF.

The chain uses TRBV28 and TRBJ2-3. In germline, CDR1 is MDHEN, CDR2 SYDVKM. The CDR3 has 17 amino acids. This chain's CDR3 is CASSYIGPRKHADTQYF.

This chain connects TRBV11-3 to TRBJ1-2. This CDR3 comprises 13 residues. From germline, CDR1 is SGHNT and CDR2 YENEEA. The CDR3 sequence is CASSLAAGYGYTF. Drawing the rest from reference TRBV11-3 and TRBJ1-2, the complete variable domain is EAGVVQSPRYKIIEKKQPVAFWCNPISGHNTLYWYLQNLGQGPELLIRYENEEAVDDSQLPKDRFSAERLKGVDSTLKIQPAELGDSAVYLCASSLAAGYGYTFGSGTRLTVV.

The gene calls are TRBV20-1 and TRBJ2-3; TCRdb outputs TRBD2, but without DNA this stays unchecked. The CDR3 extends over 15 amino acids. CDR1 and CDR2 (germline): DFQATT, SNEGSKA (reference sequence). This chain's CDR3 is CSAKLAGAIADTQYF.

This chain joins TRBV23-1 and TRBJ2-1; the TCRdb call, TRBD2, lacks DNA for checking. TRBV23-1 is sorted into the ORF group, with uncertain function. The CDR3 is 14 residues long. The CDR3 is CASSPSGRGNEQFF.

Here the CDR3 reads CASSLAGTPRNEQFF. The chain combines TRBV7-7 with TRBJ2-1; TCRdb designates TRBD1, a call that cannot be tested without DNA. Germline V gene sequence: CDR1 SSHAT, CDR2 FNYEAQ (reference sequence). The CDR3 runs to 15 residues.

The J gene is TRBJ2-2, the V gene TRBV6-1; TCRdb lists TRBD1, though no DNA is available to test this call. CDR1 is MNHNS and CDR2 is SASEGT in the germline V gene. The CDR3 has 16 residues. The CDR3 loop reads CASSPPGSSRTGELFF.

This sequence joins TRBV4-3 and TRBJ2-3; the TRBD2 assignment by TCRdb is unverifiable without DNA. The germline CDR1 and CDR2 sequences are LGHNA and YSLEER. The CDR3 totals 16 residues. The CDR3 reads CASSQARTSGVPAQYF.

The V gene is TRBV30, the J gene TRBJ2-4; the D call of TRBD1 rests on TCRdb alone, since no DNA is present to check it. The CDR3 has 12 amino acids. The germline gives CDR1 GTSNPN, CDR2 SVGIG (reference sequence). CDR3 sequence: CAGQGAKNIQYF.

This chain joins TRBV3-1 and TRBJ2-3; the D call of TRBD2 rests on TCRdb alone, since no DNA is present to check it. This CDR3 has 22 amino acids. Germline V gene sequence: CDR1 LGHDT, CDR2 YNNKEL (reference sequence). This chain's CDR3 is CASSQDRAGAPGLAGGTDTQYF.

This sequence joins TRBV27 and TRBJ1-5. This CDR3 is built from 15 residues. Germline CDR1 is MNHEY and CDR2 is SMNVEV (reference sequence). The CDR3 reads CASSLEVGSNQPQHF.

The chain carries TRBV6-5 and TRBJ1-1. CDR1 is MNHEY, CDR2 SVGAGI, per germline. The CDR3 is 17 residues long. The chain's CDR3 is CASSYSALRLPNTEAFF.

This chain uses TRBV15 with TRBJ2-7; TCRdb selects TRBD1, and the lack of DNA leaves this call unchecked. Looked up from germline, CDR1 is LNHNV and CDR2 is YYDKDF (reference sequence). The CDR3 sequence is 13 residues long. CDR3 protein: CATSREPGYEQYF.

V is TRBV11-1 and J is TRBJ2-3; TCRdb gives TRBD1 as the D gene, but with no DNA this cannot be confirmed. CDR1 and CDR2 from the germline V gene are SGHAT and FQDESV (reference sequence). This CDR3 comprises 19 residues. CDR3 protein: CASSSSRGPDPRRTDTQYF.

V gene TRBV28 combines with J gene TRBJ1-1; TCRdb proposes TRBD1, but this gene call is untestable without DNA. The length of the CDR3 is 15 residues. The germline V gene encodes CDR1 MDHEN and CDR2 SYDVKM. The CDR3 reads CASSSWTGLNTEAFF.

The chain combines TRBV7-9 with TRBJ2-1; as DNA is missing, the TRBD2 call by TCRdb cannot be tested. In germline, CDR1 is SEHNR, CDR2 FQNEAQ (reference sequence). The CDR3 length is 17 residues. The CDR3 loop reads CASIHSMRGLDYNEQFF.

The CDR3 region is CASSQTREISGNTIYF. The J gene is TRBJ1-3, the V gene TRBV4-3; TCRdb's D gene call, TRBD1, goes unchecked for lack of DNA. The CDR3 runs to 16 residues. Looked up from germline, CDR1 is LGHNA and CDR2 is YSLEER.